The clone carrying this TCR beta chain has a count of ten or more. The antigen is not known. TCRdb independently ran MiXCR on the RT-PCR reads; one entry per CDR3 protein. Here the sample spans hundreds of thousands of distinct CDR3 sequences, 12% being singletons. The sample is drawn from a study of response to subunit inactivated influenza vaccine. Findings of the study overall: Every seasonal influenza vaccination brings in few new T cells, the authors suggested.

The CDR3 runs 16 residues. The V and J ends lost 6 bases and 2 bases, in that order; junction bases with no gene match: 5. Germline V CDR1 and CDR2: MNHEY, SMNVEV (reference sequence). The TCR was taken from a middle-aged man who received an inactivated influenza vaccine. This specimen consisted of PBMCs from blood, obtained on the day of vaccination. The rearrangement links TRBV27 to TRBJ2-6, with 9 bases matching TRBD1. The CDR3 DNA is TGTGCCAGCAGAAGTGGGACAGGGACTGGGGCCAACGTCCTGACTTTC. Its protein product is CASRSGTGTGANVLTF. The variable domain in full, with the rest retrieved from reference TRBV27 and TRBJ2-6, is EAQVTQNPRYLITVTGKKLTVTCSQNMNHEYMSWYRQDPGLGLRQIYYSMNVEVTDKGDVPEGYKVSRKEKRNFPLILESPSPNQTSLYFCASRSGTGTGANVLTFGAGSRLTVL.